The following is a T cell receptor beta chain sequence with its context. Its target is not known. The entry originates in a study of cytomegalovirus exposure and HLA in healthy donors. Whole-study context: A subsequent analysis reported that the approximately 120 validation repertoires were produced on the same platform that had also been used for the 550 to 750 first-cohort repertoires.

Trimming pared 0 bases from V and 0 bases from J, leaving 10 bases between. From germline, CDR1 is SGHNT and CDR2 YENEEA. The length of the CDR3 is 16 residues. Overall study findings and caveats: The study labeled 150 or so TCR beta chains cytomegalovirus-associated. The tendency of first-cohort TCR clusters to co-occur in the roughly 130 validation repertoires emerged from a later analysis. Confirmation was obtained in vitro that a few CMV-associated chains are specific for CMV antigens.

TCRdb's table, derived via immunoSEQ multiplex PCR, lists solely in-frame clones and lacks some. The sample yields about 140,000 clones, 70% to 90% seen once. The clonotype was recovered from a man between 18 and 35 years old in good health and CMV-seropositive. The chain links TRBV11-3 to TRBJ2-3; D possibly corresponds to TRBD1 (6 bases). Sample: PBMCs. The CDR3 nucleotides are TGTGCCAGCAGCTTAGATGGGGGCGGGAGCACAGATACGCAGTATTTT. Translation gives CASSLDGGGSTDTQYF.